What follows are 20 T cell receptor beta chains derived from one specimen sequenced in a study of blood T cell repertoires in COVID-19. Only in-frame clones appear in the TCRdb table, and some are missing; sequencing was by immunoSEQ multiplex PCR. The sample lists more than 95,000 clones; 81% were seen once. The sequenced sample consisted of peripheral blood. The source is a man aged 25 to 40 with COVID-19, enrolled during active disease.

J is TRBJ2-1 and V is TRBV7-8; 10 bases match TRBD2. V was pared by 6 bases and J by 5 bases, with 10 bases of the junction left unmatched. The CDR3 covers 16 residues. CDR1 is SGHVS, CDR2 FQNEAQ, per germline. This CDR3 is CASSSEAGGLHNEQFF. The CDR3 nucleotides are TGTGCCAGCAGTTCAGAAGCGGGAGGGCTACACAATGAGCAGTTCTTC.

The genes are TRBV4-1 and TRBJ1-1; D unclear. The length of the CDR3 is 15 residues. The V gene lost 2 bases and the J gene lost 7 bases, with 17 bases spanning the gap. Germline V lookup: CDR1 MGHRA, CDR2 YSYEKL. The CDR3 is CASSQPFGGGGEAFF. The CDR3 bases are TGCGCCAGCAGCCAACCCTTCGGAGGAGGAGGTGAAGCTTTCTTT.

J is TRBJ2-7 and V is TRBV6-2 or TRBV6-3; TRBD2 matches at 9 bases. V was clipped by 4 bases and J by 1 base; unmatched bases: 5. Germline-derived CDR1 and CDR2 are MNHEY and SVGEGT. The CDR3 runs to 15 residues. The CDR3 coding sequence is TGTGCCAGCAGTTCGGCGGGGGGGAGATCCTACGAGCAGTACTTC. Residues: CASSSAGGRSYEQYF.

CDR3 sequence (DNA): TGTGCCAGCAGCCGAGACGGGTGGTCTAATGAAAAACTGTTTTTT. Its translation is CASSRDGWSNEKLFF. V is TRBV28 and J is TRBJ1-4; D is ambiguous. CDR1 is MDHEN and CDR2 is SYDVKM in the germline V gene. The length of the CDR3 is 15 residues. Between the trimmed V and J ends, which lost 6 bases and 3 bases, there was a span of 14 bases.

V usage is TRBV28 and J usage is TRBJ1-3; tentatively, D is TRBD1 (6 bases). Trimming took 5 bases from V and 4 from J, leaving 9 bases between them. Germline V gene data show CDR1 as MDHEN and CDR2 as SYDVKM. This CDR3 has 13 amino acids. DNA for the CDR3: TGTGCCAGCAGTCGGGACACGGGAAACACCATATATTTT. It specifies CASSRDTGNTIYF.

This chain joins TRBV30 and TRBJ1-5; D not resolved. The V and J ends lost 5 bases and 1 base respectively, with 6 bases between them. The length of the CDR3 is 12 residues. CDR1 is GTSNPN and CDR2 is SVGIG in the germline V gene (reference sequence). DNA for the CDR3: TGTGCCTGGGCAGGAAGCAATCAGCCCCAGCATTTT. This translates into CAWAGSNQPQHF.

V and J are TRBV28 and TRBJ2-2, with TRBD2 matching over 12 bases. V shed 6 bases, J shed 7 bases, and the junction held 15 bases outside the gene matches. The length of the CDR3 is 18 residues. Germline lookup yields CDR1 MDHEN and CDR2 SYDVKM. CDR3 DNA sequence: TGTGCCAGCAGGGGGTTACTAGCGGGAGGAAGAGGAGACGGGGAGCTGTTTTTT. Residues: CASRGLLAGGRGDGELFF.

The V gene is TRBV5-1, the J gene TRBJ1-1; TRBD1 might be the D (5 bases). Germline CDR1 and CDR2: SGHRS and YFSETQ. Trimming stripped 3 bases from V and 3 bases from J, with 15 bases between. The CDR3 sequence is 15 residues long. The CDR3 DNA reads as TGCGCCAGCAGCTCCACCGGTGGGGGGGACACTGAAGCTTTCTTT. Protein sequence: CASSSTGGGDTEAFF.

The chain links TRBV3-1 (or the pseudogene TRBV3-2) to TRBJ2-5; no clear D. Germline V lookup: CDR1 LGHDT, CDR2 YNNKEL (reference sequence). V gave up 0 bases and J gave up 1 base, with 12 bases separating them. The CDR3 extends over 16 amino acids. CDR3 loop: CASSQEDPGTQETQYF. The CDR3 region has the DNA TGTGCCAGCAGCCAAGAGGATCCAGGAACCCAAGAGACCCAGTACTTC.

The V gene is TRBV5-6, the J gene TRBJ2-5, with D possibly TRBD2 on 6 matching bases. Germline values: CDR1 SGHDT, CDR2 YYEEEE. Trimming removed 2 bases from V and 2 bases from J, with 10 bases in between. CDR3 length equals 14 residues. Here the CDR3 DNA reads TGTGCCAGCAGCTTAGGGACTCTACAAGAGACCCAGTACTTC. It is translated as CASSLGTLQETQYF.

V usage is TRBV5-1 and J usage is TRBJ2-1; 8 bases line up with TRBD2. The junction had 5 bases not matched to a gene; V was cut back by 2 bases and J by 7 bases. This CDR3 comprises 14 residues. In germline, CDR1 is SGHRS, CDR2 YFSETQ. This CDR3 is CASSFGLAGNEQFF. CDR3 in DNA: TGCGCCAGCAGCTTCGGCCTAGCGGGTAATGAGCAGTTCTTC.

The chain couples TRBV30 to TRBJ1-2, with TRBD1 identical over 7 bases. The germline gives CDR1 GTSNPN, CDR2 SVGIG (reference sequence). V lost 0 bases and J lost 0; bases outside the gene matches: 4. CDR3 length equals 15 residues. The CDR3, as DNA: TGTGCCTGGAGTGTATACAGGGGAGCTAACTATGGCTACACCTTC. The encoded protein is CAWSVYRGANYGYTF.

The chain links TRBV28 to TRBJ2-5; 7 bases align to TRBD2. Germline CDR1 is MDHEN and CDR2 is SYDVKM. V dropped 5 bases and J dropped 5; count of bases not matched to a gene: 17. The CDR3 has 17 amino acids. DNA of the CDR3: TGTGCCAGCAGTCCCCCCCCGGGGCGAGTCGGGGGGGAGACCCAGTACTTC. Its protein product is CASSPPPGRVGGETQYF.

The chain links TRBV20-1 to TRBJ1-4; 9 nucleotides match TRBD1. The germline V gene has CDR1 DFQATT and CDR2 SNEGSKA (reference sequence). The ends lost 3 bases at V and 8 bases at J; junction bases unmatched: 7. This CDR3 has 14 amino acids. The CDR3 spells CSASTGGEGEKLFF. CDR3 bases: TGCAGTGCTAGTACAGGGGGCGAGGGAGAAAAACTGTTTTTT.

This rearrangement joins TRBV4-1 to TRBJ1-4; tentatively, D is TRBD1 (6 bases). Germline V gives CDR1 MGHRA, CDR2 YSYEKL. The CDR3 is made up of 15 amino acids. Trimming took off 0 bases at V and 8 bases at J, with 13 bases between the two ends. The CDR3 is CASSQEGQMWEKLFF. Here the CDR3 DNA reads TGCGCCAGCAGCCAAGAAGGACAGATGTGGGAAAAACTGTTTTTT.

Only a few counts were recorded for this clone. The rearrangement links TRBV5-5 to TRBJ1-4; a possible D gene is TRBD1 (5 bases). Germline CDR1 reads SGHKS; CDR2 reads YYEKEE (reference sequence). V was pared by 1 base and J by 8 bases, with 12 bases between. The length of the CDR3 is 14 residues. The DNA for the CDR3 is TGTGCCAGCAGCTTGTTCCCAGGGTGGGAAAAACTGTTTTTT. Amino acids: CASSLFPGWEKLFF.

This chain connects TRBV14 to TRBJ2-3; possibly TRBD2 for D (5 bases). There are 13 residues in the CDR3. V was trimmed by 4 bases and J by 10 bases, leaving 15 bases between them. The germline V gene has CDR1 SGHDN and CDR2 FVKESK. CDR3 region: CASSPTRVGPQYF. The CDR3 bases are TGTGCCAGCAGCCCCACTAGGGTGGGCCCGCAGTATTTT.

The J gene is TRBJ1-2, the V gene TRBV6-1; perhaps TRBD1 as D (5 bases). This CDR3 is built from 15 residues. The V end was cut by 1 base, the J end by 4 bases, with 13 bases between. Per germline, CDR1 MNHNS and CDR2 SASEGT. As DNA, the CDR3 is TGTGCCAGCAGTGAAGGGGGCACCAAAACCTATGGCTACACCTTC. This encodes CASSEGGTKTYGYTF.

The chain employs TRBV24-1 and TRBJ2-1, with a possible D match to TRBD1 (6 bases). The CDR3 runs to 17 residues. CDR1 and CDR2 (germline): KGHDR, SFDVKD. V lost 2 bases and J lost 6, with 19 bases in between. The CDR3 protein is CATSDSTGRSLSNEQFF. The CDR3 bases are TGTGCCACCAGTGATTCCACAGGGAGAAGCCTTAGCAATGAGCAGTTCTTC.

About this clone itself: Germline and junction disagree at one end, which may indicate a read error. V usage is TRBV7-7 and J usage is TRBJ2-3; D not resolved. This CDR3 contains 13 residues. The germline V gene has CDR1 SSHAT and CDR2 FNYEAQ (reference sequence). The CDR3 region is CASSLTSEDTQYF. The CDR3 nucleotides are TGTGCTAGCAGCTTAACTTCGGAGGATACGCAGTATTTT. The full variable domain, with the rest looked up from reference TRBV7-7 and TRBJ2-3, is GAGVSQSPRYKVTKRGQDVTLRCDPISSHATLYWYQQALGQGPEFLTYFNYEAQPDKSGLPSDRFSAERPEGSISTLTIQRTEQRDSAMYRCASSLTSEDTQYFGPGTRLTVL.